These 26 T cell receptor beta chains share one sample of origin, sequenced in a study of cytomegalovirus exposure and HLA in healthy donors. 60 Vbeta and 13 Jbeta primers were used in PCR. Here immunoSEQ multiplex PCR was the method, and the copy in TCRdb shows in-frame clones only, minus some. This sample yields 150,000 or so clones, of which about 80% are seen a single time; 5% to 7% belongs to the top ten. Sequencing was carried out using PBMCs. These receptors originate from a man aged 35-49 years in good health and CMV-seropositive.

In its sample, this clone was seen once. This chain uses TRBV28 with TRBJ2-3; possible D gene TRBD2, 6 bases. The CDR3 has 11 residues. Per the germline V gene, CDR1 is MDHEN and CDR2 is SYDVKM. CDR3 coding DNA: TGTCCCTCGGGAGCGGTAGATACGCAGTATTTT. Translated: CPSGAVDTQYF.

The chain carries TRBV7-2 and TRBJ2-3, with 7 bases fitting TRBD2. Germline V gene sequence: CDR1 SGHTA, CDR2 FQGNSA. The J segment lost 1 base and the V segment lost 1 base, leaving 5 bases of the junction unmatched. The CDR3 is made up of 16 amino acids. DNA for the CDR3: TGTGCCAGCAGCTTAGGTTCGCTAGCGGGCACAGATACGCAGTATTTT. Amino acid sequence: CASSLGSLAGTDTQYF. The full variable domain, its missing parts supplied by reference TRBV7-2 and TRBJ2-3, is GAGVSQSPSNKVTEKGKDVELRCDPISGHTALYWYRQSLGQGLEFLIYFQGNSAPDKSGLPSDRFSAERTGGSVSTLTIQRTQQEDSAVYLCASSLGSLAGTDTQYFGPGTRLTVL.

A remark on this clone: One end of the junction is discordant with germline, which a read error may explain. The CDR3 DNA reads as TGTGCCAGTAGTGTTGACGGAACCTCTAGCGGATTAGCCAAAAACAGTCAGTACTTC. It specifies CASSVDGTSSGLAKNSQYF. This chain joins TRBV19 and TRBJ2-4, with 7 bases matching TRBD2. Germline values: CDR1 LNHDA, CDR2 SQIVND (reference sequence). The length of the CDR3 is 19 residues.

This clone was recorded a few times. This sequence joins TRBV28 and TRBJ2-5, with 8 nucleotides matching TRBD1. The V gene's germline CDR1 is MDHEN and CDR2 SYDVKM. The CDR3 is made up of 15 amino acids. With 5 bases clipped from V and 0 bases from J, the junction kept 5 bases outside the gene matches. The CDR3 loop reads CASSTRTGYQETQYF. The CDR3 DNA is TGTGCCAGCAGTACTAGGACAGGGTACCAAGAGACCCAGTACTTC.

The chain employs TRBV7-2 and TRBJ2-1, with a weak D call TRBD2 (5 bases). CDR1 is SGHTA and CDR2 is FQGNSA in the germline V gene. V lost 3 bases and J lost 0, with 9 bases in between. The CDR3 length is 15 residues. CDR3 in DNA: TGTGCCAGCAGCTTCAGCGGAAGCTCCTACAATGAGCAGTTCTTC. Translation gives CASSFSGSSYNEQFF.

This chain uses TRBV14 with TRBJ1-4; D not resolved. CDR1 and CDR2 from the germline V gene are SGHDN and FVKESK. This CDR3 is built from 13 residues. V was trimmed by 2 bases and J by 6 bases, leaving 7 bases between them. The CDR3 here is CASSQLFHEKLFF. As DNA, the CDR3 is TGTGCCAGCAGCCAATTATTCCATGAAAAACTGTTTTTT.

CDR3 DNA sequence: TGTGCCAGCAGCCTGGAGGGGGAGGGCTACGAGCAGTACTTC. Translating it yields CASSLEGEGYEQYF. The chain recombines TRBV5-6 with TRBJ2-5, with D possibly TRBD2 on 7 matching bases. The J call could be wrong; TRBJ2-7 is a better fit for the DNA end. Germline CDR1 is SGHDT and CDR2 is YYEEEE. The CDR3 is 14 residues long.

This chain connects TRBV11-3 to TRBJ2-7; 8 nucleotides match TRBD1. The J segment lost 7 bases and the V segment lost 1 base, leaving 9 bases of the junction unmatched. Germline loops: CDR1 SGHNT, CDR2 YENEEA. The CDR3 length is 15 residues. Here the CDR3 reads CASSLAFQGAGEQYF. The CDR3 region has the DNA TGTGCCAGCAGCTTAGCGTTCCAGGGGGCCGGGGAGCAGTACTTC.

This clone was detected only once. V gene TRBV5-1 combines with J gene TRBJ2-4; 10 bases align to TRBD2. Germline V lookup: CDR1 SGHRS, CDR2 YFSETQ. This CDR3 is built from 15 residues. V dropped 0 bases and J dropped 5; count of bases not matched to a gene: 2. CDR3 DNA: TGCGCCAGCAGCTTGGGTAGCGGGAGGCAAAACATTCAGTACTTC. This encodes CASSLGSGRQNIQYF.

The CDR3 DNA reads as TGTGCCAGCGGGGGACAGTTCAACACTGAAGCTTTCTTT. Its protein is CASGGQFNTEAFF. This sequence joins TRBV2 and TRBJ1-1; 7 bases fit TRBD1. The CDR3 consists of 13 residues. Losses at the gene ends were 8 bases for V and 2 bases for J; bases not matched to a gene: 5. Looked up from germline, CDR1 is SNHLY and CDR2 is FYNNEI. The full variable domain, completed using reference TRBV2 and TRBJ1-1, is EPEVTQTPSHQVTQMGQEVILRCVPISNHLYFYWYRQILGQKVEFLVSFYNNEISEKSEIFDDQFSVERPDGSNFTLKIRSTKLEDSAMYFCASGGQFNTEAFFGQGTRLTVV.

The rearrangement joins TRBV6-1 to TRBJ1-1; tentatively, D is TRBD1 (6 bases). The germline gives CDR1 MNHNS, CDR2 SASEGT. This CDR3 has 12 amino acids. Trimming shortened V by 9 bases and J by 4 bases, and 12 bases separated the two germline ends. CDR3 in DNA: TGTGCCAGTAAGGGGGTGGGCACTGAAGCTTTCTTT. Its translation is CASKGVGTEAFF.

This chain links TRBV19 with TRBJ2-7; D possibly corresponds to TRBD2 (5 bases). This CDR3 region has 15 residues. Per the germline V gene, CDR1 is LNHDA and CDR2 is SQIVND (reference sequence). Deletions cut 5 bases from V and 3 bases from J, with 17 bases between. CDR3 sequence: CASSLLSGKGYEQYF. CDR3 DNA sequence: TGTGCCAGTAGTCTCCTATCGGGAAAGGGCTACGAGCAGTACTTC.

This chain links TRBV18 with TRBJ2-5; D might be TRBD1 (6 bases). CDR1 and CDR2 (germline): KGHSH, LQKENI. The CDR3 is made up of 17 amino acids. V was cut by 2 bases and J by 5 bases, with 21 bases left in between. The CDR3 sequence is CASSPGPGQPLGETQYF. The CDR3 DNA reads TGTGCCAGCTCACCAGGGCCGGGACAACCGCTCGGGGAGACCCAGTACTTC.

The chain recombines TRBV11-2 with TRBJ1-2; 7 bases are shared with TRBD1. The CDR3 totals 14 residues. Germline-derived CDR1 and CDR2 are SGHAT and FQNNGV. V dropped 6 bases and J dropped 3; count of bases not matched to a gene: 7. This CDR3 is CASRPEGAYYGYTF. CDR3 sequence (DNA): TGTGCCAGCAGACCAGAGGGGGCCTACTATGGCTACACCTTC.

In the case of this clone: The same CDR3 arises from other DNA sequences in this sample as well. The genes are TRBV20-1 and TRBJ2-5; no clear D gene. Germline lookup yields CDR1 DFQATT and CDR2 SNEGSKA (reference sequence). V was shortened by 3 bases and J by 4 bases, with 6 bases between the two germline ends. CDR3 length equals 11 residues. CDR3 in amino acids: CSARGRETQYF. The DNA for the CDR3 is TGCAGTGCTAGGGGCAGAGAGACCCAGTACTTC.

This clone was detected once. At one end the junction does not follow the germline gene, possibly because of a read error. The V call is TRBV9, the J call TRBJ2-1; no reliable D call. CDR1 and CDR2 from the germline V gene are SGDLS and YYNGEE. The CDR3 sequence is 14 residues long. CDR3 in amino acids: CASSVVGSNNEQFF. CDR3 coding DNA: TGTGCCAGCAGCGTAGTGGGCAGCAACAATGAGCAATTCTTC.

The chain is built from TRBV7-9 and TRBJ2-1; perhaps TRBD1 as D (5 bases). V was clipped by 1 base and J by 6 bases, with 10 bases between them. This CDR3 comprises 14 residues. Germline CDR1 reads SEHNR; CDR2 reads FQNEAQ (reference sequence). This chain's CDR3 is CASSLVQGGNEQFF. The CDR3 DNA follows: TGTGCCAGCAGCTTAGTGCAGGGCGGCAATGAGCAGTTCTTC.

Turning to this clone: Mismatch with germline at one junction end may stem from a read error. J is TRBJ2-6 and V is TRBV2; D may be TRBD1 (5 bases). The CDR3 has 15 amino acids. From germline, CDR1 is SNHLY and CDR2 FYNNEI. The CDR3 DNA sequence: TGTGCCAGCAGTGAGTCGATAACTGGGGCCAACGGCCTGACTTTC. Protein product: CASSESITGANGLTF.

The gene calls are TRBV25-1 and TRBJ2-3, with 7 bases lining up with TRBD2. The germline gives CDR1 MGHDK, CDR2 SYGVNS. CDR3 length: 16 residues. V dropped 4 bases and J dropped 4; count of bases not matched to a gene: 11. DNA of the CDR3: TGTGCCAGCAGTGCGCTGTCGGGACGGGGGGCAGATACGCAGTATTTT. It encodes CASSALSGRGADTQYF.

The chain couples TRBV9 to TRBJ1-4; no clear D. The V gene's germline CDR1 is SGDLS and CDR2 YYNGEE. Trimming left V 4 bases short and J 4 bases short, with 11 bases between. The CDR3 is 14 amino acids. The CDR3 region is CASSPRGLNEKLFF. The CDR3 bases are TGTGCCAGCAGCCCGCGCGGGCTTAATGAAAAACTGTTTTTT.

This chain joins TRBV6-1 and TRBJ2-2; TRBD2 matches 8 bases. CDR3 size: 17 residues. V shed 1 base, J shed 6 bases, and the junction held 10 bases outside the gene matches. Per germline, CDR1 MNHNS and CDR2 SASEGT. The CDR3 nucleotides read TGTGCCAGCAGTGAAGATACTACTAGCGGCCTTTCCGGGGAGCTGTTTTTT. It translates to CASSEDTTSGLSGELFF.

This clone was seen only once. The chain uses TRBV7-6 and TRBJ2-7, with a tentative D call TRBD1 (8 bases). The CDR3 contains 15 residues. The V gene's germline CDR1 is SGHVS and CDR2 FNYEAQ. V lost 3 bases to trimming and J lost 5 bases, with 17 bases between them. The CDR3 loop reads CASSLVDRGGHEQYF. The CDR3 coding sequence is TGTGCCAGCAGCTTGGTAGACAGGGGAGGGCACGAGCAGTACTTC.

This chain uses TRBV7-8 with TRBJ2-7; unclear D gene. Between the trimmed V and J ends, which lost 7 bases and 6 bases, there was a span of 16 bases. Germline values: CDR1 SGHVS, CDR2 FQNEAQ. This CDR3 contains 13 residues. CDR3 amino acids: CASTYSSVSEQYF. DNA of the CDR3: TGTGCCAGCACCTACTCTAGTGTGTCCGAGCAGTACTTC.

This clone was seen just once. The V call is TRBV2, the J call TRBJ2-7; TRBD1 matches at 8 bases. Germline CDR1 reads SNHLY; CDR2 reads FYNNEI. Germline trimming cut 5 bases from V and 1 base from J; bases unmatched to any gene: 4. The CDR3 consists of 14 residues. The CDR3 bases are TGTGCCAGCAGTAACCGACAGGGGTCCTACGAGCAGTACTTC. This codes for CASSNRQGSYEQYF.

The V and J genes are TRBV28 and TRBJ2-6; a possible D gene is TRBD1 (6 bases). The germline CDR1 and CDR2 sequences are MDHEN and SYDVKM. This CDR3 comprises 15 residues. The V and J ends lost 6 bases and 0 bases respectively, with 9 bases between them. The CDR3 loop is CASRPGDSGANVLTF. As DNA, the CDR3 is TGTGCCAGCAGACCAGGGGACTCTGGGGCCAACGTCCTGACTTTC. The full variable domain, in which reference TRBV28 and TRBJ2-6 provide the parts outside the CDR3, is DVKVTQSSRYLVKRTGEKVFLECVQDMDHENMFWYRQDPGLGLRLIYFSYDVKMKEKGDIPEGYSVSREKKERFSLILESASTNQTSMYLCASRPGDSGANVLTFGAGSRLTVL.

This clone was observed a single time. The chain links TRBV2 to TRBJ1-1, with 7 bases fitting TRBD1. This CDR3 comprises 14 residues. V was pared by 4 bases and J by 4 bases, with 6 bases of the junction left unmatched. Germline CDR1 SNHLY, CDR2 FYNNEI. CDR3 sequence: CASSGFGTATEAFF. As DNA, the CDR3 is TGTGCCAGCAGTGGGTTCGGGACAGCCACTGAAGCTTTCTTT.